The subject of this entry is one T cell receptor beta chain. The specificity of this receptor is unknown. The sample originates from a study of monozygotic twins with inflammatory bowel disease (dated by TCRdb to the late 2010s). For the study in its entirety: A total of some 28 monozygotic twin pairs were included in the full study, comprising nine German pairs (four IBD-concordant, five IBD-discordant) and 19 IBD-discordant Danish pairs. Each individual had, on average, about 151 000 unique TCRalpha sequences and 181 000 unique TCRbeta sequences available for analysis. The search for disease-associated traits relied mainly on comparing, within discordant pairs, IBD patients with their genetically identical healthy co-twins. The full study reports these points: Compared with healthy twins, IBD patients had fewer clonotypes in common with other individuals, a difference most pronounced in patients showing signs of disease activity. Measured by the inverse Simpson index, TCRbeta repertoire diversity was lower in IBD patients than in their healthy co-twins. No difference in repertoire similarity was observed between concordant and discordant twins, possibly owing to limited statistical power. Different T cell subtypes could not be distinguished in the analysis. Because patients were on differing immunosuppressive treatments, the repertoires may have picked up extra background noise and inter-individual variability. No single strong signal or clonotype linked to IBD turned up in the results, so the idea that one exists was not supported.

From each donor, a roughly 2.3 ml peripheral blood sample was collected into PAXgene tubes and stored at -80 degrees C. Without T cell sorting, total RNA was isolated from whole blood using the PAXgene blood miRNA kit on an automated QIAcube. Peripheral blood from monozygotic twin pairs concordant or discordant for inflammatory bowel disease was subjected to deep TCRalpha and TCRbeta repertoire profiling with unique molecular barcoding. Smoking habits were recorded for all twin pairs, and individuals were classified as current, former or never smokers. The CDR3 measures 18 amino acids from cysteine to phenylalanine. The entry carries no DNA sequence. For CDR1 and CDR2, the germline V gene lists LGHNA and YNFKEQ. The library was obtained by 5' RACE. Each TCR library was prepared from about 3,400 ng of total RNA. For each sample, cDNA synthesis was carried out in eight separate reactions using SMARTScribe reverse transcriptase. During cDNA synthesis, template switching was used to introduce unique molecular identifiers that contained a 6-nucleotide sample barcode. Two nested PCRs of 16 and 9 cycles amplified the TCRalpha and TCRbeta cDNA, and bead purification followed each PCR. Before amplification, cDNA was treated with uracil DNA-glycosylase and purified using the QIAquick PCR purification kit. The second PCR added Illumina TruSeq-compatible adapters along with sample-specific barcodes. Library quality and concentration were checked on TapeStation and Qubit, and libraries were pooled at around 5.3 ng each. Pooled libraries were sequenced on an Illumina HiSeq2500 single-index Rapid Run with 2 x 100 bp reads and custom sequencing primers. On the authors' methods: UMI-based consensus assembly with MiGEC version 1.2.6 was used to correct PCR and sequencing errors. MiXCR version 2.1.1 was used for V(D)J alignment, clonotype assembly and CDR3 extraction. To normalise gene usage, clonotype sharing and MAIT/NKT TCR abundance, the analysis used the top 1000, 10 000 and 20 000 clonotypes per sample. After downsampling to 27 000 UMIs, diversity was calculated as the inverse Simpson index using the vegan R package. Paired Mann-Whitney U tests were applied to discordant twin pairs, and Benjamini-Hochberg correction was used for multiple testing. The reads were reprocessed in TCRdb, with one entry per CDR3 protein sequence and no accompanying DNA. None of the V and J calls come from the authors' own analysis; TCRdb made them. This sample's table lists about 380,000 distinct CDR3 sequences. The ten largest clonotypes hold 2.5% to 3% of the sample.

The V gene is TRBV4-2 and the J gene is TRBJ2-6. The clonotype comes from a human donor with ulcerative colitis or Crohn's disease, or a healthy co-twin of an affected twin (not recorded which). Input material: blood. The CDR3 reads CASSQAPNSASGANVLTF.